This T cell receptor beta chain was retrieved from a study of response to subunit inactivated influenza vaccine. Points from the study as a whole: Seasonal influenza vaccination, on each occasion, was suggested by the authors to recruit few new T cells.

TCRdb used MiXCR to reprocess the RT-PCR reads, holding one entry per CDR3 protein. The sample yields more than 700,000 distinct CDR3 sequences, around 20% seen once. Trimming pared 5 bases from V and 1 base from J, leaving 9 bases between. Germline V gene sequence: CDR1 SGHTA, CDR2 FQGNSA. CDR3 length equals 14 residues. The sample holds a few counts of this clonotype. Its antigen is unknown. Here the sequenced sample was PBMCs from blood, taken about 5 days after vaccination. The sequence came from a man aged 45 to 65 who received an inactivated influenza vaccine. The chain is built from TRBV7-2 and TRBJ2-1, with D maybe TRBD2 (5 bases). The CDR3: CASSQGRSYNEQFF. The CDR3 coding sequence is TGTGCCAGCAGCCAAGGGAGATCCTACAATGAGCAGTTCTTC.